This T cell receptor beta chain came from a study of T cells after yellow fever vaccination. In the study overall: Four memory subsets, EM, EMRA, CM and Tscm, were sorted by CD3, CD45RA, CCR7, CD95. Broader study findings: The presence of abundant clonotypes contaminating from the bulk population was possible in FACS-sorted repertoires. Overlap between CD4 and CD8 compartments was detected for a small share of clonotypes.

TCRdb redid the calling of the 5' RACE reads with MiXCR, one entry per CDR3 protein. The table records 20,000 to 25,000 distinct CDR3 sequences, approximately 3.5% of them present only once. By proportion, this clonotype is medium-sized. V lost 2 bases to trimming and J lost 5 bases, with 15 bases between them. CDR3 length: 15 residues. CDR1 is LGHNA and CDR2 is YSLEER in the germline V gene. The rearrangement joins TRBV4-3 to TRBJ2-5, with D perhaps being TRBD1 or TRBD2 (5 bases each). Sample: PBMCs, either bulk or a sorted T-cell subset (CD4+, CD8+, memory, or dextramer-sorted; not recorded which), taken roughly seven weeks after the first yellow fever vaccination. This receptor was obtained from a man younger than 30 who received the YFV17D yellow fever vaccine. The CDR3 spells CASSQRDGSRETQYF. CDR3 bases: TGCGCCAGCAGCCAACGGGACGGAAGCAGGGAGACCCAGTACTTC.